This T cell receptor beta chain was identified in a study of T cells in women clearing cervical HPV infection. Study as a whole: Donors had HPV16-related CIN3 or worse; 2 had invasive cancer.

Profiling relied on immunoSEQ multiplex PCR, and the TCRdb table lists in-frame clones only, not all of them. This sample's table has 49,000 or so clones. The germline gives CDR1 DFQATT, CDR2 SNEGSKA (reference sequence). V lost 0 bases and J 2 bases, leaving 5 bases between the germline ends. The CDR3 consists of 12 residues. Each participant carried one incident cervical HPV16 infection only. In the case of this clone: From the germline J gene comes the end of the CDR3, since the read stops 3 residues before it.

The chain has TRBV20-1 and TRBJ2-7; D is unclear. The specimen was blood buffy coat. The sequence came from a woman aged 18-70 years with a cervical HPV16 infection that either progressed to CIN3+ or cleared (not recorded which). CDR3 sequence: CSARDSPYEQYF. The CDR3 bases that were read are TGCAGTGCTAGAGATAGCCCCTACGAG.